The rows below give T cell receptor beta chains drawn from one sample of a study of blood T cell repertoires in COVID-19. Data came from immunoSEQ multiplex PCR; TCRdb stores just in-frame clones and leaves some out. The sample lists some 250,000 clones, about four fifths occurring once. Sequenced material: peripheral blood. These receptors all stem from a man aged 35-49 years with active or convalescent COVID-19. Each CDR3 is given with its conserved first and last residue. D genes are given only for firm matches. A clone size is listed for some rows: how often the clone was seen (once, few, many), or a class if it is expanded.

V: TRBV2; J: TRBJ1-1; length: 13; size: .; D: TRBD1; CDR3: CASSPTGGTEAFF; DNA: TGTGCCAGCAGTCCGACAGGGGGCACTGAAGCTTTCTTT
V: TRBV2; J: TRBJ2-3; length: 17; size: few; D: TRBD2; CDR3: CASSEARTSFSTDTQYF; DNA: TGTGCCAGCAGTGAAGCCAGGACTAGCTTCAGCACAGATACGCAGTATTTT
V: TRBV3-1/TRBV3-2; J: TRBJ1-3; length: 12; size: .; D: .; CDR3: CASSLQGNTIYF; DNA: TGTGCCAGCAGCCTCCAAGGAAACACCATATATTTT
V: TRBV27; J: TRBJ1-1; length: 14; size: .; D: TRBD1; CDR3: CASGQGAQGKGAFF; DNA: TGTGCCAGCGGACAGGGGGCGCAGGGCAAGGGAGCTTTCTTT
V: TRBV5-1; J: TRBJ1-1; length: 13; size: .; D: .; CDR3: CASTQDRNTEAFF; DNA: TGCGCCAGCACCCAGGACAGGAACACTGAAGCTTTCTTT
V: TRBV5-1; J: TRBJ2-3; length: 16; size: .; D: TRBD1; CDR3: CASSLDGTGRTDTQYF; DNA: TGCGCCAGCAGCTTGGATGGGACAGGTCGTACAGATACGCAGTATTTT
V: TRBV7-3; J: TRBJ2-3; length: 17; size: few; D: TRBD2; CDR3: CASSSPTWRELADTQYF; DNA: TGTGCCAGCAGCTCCCCCACTTGGCGGGAGTTAGCAGATACGCAGTATTTT
V: TRBV30; J: TRBJ1-2; length: 13; size: .; D: .; CDR3: CAWGNPGNYGYTF; DNA: TGTGCCTGGGGGAACCCCGGGAACTATGGCTACACCTTC
V: TRBV28; J: TRBJ2-3; length: 14; size: .; D: TRBD1; CDR3: CASSSTGPRDTQYF; DNA: TGTGCCAGCAGCTCGACAGGGCCCCGGGATACGCAGTATTTT
V: TRBV4-1; J: TRBJ2-7; length: 15; size: .; D: .; CDR3: CASRSVARGVGEQYF; DNA: TGCGCCAGCAGATCCGTGGCCAGGGGGGTGGGGGAGCAGTACTTC
V: TRBV18; J: TRBJ2-1; length: 15; size: .; D: .; CDR3: CASSPPGRGGNEQFF; DNA: TGTGCCAGCTCACCACCGGGGCGGGGCGGGAATGAGCAGTTCTTC
V: TRBV5-4; J: TRBJ1-1; length: 12; size: .; D: TRBD1; CDR3: CASSSTGGGGFF; DNA: TGTGCCAGCAGCTCGACAGGGGGCGGTGGTTTCTTT
V: TRBV20-1; J: TRBJ2-3; length: 15; size: .; D: TRBD2; CDR3: CSASPASGKTDTQYF; DNA: TGCAGTGCTAGTCCGGCTAGCGGGAAGACAGATACGCAGTATTTT
V: TRBV11-3; J: TRBJ1-2; length: 18; size: .; D: TRBD1; CDR3: CASSSINDRDRGVDGYTF; DNA: TGTGCCAGCAGCTCCATCAACGATCGGGACAGGGGTGTGGATGGCTACACCTTC
V: TRBV9; J: TRBJ1-1; length: 15; size: .; D: .; CDR3: CASSVATGGYTEAFF; DNA: TGTGCCAGCAGCGTAGCTACGGGGGGCTACACTGAAGCTTTCTTT
V: TRBV19; J: TRBJ1-3; length: 14; size: .; D: .; CDR3: CASMLTGPGNTIYF; DNA: TGTGCCAGTATGCTTACAGGGCCTGGAAACACCATATATTTT
V: TRBV30; J: TRBJ1-1; length: 14; size: .; D: .; CDR3: CAWSSGVMNTEAFF; DNA: TGTGCCTGGAGTTCGGGAGTCATGAACACTGAAGCTTTCTTT
V: TRBV6-5; J: TRBJ1-6; length: 15; size: .; D: .; CDR3: CASSAREQNNSPLHF; DNA: TGTGCCAGCAGCGCTAGGGAGCAGAATAATTCACCCCTCCACTTT
V: TRBV4-1; J: TRBJ2-7; length: 15; size: .; D: .; CDR3: CASSLSQALENEQYF; DNA: TGCGCCAGCAGCCTAAGTCAGGCCTTGGAAAACGAGCAGTACTTC
V: TRBV3-1/TRBV3-2; J: TRBJ2-1; length: 16; size: .; D: TRBD1; CDR3: CASSREAGTASNEQFF; DNA: TGTGCCAGCAGCCGAGAGGCCGGGACAGCAAGCAATGAGCAGTTCTTC
V: TRBV27; J: TRBJ1-6; length: 15; size: once; D: .; CDR3: CASSSVPGYNSPLHF; DNA: TGTGCCAGCAGTTCTGTCCCAGGGTACAATTCACCCCTCCACTTT
V: TRBV3-1/TRBV3-2; J: TRBJ1-4; length: 15; size: .; D: .; CDR3: CASSQRRGTNEKLFF; DNA: TGTGCCAGCAGCCAACGGAGGGGTACTAATGAAAAACTGTTTTTT
V: TRBV30; J: TRBJ2-1; length: 15; size: many; D: TRBD1; CDR3: CAWSGGTGDFNEQFF; DNA: TGTGCCTGGAGTGGTGGGACAGGGGATTTCAATGAGCAGTTCTTC
V: TRBV19; J: TRBJ1-4; length: 14; size: .; D: TRBD1; CDR3: CASTSDRDREKLFF; DNA: TGTGCCAGTACCTCGGACAGGGATCGCGAAAAACTGTTTTTT
V: TRBV23-1; J: TRBJ2-1; length: 14; size: .; D: .; CDR3: CASSQLNSYNEQFF; DNA: TGCGCCAGCAGTCAATTGAACAGTTACAATGAGCAGTTCTTC
V: TRBV19; J: TRBJ1-1; length: 19; size: .; D: .; CDR3: CASSINTGPERERVIGAFF; DNA: TGTGCCAGTAGTATAAACACAGGTCCCGAGCGTGAGCGGGTCATCGGAGCTTTCTTT
V: TRBV30; J: TRBJ1-3; length: 16; size: .; D: .; CDR3: CAWSRGGKISGNTIYF; DNA: TGTGCCTGGAGTCGAGGAGGGAAAATCTCTGGAAACACCATATATTTT
V: TRBV2; J: TRBJ2-7; length: 12; size: .; D: TRBD2; CDR3: CASSREGYEQYF; DNA: TGTGCCAGCAGTAGGGAGGGCTACGAGCAGTACTTC
V: TRBV30; J: TRBJ1-4; length: 12; size: .; D: TRBD1; CDR3: CAGLTGLEKLFF; DNA: TGTGCCGGGCTGACAGGGCTGGAAAAACTGTTTTTT
V: TRBV19; J: TRBJ1-3; length: 17; size: .; D: .; CDR3: CASRPGIGGNSGNTIYF; DNA: TGTGCCAGCCGACCCGGAATTGGGGGCAACTCTGGAAACACCATATATTTT
V: TRBV5-5; J: TRBJ2-3; length: 14; size: .; D: .; CDR3: CASTAFLGPDTQYF; DNA: TGTGCCAGCACCGCGTTTTTGGGCCCAGATACGCAGTATTTT